Reported below is one T cell receptor beta chain. Deletions cut 1 base from V and 4 bases from J, with 10 bases between. There are 15 residues in the CDR3. CDR1 is SGHNT, CDR2 YENEEA, per germline. These data originate in a study of T cell changes during pregnancy in multiple sclerosis. The data were produced by immunoSEQ multiplex PCR, yet TCRdb's version contains in-frame clones alone and is incomplete. The sample includes fewer than 90,000 clones, less than 95% seen only once; the top ten take around 0.86%. The genes are TRBV11-3 and TRBJ2-2; TRBD1 is a possible D gene (6 bases). This sequence originates from a female donor with multiple sclerosis, enrolled in a pregnancy study. Here the sequenced sample was peripheral blood, taken in the second trimester of pregnancy. The CDR3 protein is CASSLATGSTGELFF. DNA for the CDR3: TGTGCCAGCAGCTTAGCCACAGGGAGCACCGGGGAGCTGTTTTTT.